This T cell receptor beta chain was recovered during a study of identical twins. This clonotype was recorded many times. TCRdb processed the 5' RACE reads anew with MiXCR; each CDR3 protein has one entry. The table shows more than 650,000 distinct CDR3 sequences, with roughly 6% occurring only once. Sequencing used naive T cells sorted from blood. The source of this sequence is a man younger than 35 in good health.

The CDR3 DNA reads as TGTGCCAGCAGTTACCCGCTGGGGGCGGAAGAGACCCAGTACTTC. This translates into CASSYPLGAEETQYF. This sequence joins TRBV6-2 or TRBV6-3 and TRBJ2-5; TRBD1 is a possible D gene (6 bases). V lost 2 bases and J lost 3, with 13 bases in between. Germline-derived CDR1 and CDR2 are MNHEY and SVGEGT. There are 15 residues in the CDR3.